This TCR beta chain is drawn from a study of CD8 T cells in ankylosing spondylitis. General study points: Within peripheral blood, clones linked to disease were CD8+ and relatively rare. Within matched ankylosing spondylitis synovial fluid, disease-linked clones were reportedly significantly enriched. Seemingly characteristic of ankylosing spondylitis blood was a TCR beta motif consisting of roughly 8 highly homologous variants.

This clonotype was recorded at least ten times. Its antigen is unidentified. Molecular-barcoded quantitative 5'-RACE produced these TCR beta libraries. A single record per CDR3 protein comes from TCRdb applying MiXCR to the 5' RACE reads. The sample has about 140,000 distinct CDR3 sequences; more than 7% are singletons. This CDR3 region has 15 residues. V was clipped by 4 bases and J by 0 bases, with 12 bases between them. V usage is TRBV12-3 or TRBV12-4 and J usage is TRBJ2-5, with a tentative D call TRBD2 (6 bases). Sequenced input: synovial fluid, either unsorted or a sorted T cell fraction (not recorded which). The sequence was collected from a male donor with ankylosing spondylitis. The CDR3 is CASSWLANNQETQYF. CDR3 DNA sequence: TGTGCCAGCAGTTGGCTAGCGAACAACCAAGAGACCCAGTACTTC.